The 23 T cell receptor beta chains below all came from one sample that was sequenced in a study of blood T cells in healthy people across ages. Through a sample-barcoded 5' primer and a J-beta primer mix, a second PCR was run for 7 to 11 cycles. TCRdb re-derived calls from the 5' RACE reads in MiXCR, one entry per CDR3 protein. This table holds around 1.5 million distinct CDR3 sequences, 35% to 45% found once. Material: blood. These receptors were taken from a woman aged 18 to 35 in good health.

This clonotype was observed a handful of times. At one end, the junction sequence differs from germline, possibly due to a read error. The genes are TRBV5-1 and TRBJ1-2; unclear D gene. The CDR3 runs to 12 residues. Looked up from germline, CDR1 is SGHRS and CDR2 is YFSETQ. The CDR3 DNA is TGCACCAGCAAACGGCCACTTGGTGGCTACACCTTC. This encodes CTSKRPLGGYTF.

The V call is TRBV7-2, the J call TRBJ2-1; possible D gene TRBD2, 5 bases. Germline V gene sequence: CDR1 SGHTA, CDR2 FQGNSA. V lost 3 bases and J lost 12, with 9 bases in between. This CDR3 has 11 amino acids. CDR3 sequence: CASSLELGQFF. CDR3 bases: TGTGCCAGCAGCTTGGAACTAGGGCAGTTCTTC.

This clonotype has just a few counts. The rearrangement joins TRBV6-5 to TRBJ1-6, with D possibly matching TRBD1 (5 bases). The CDR3 spans 14 residues. Per germline, CDR1 MNHEY and CDR2 SVGAGI. Trimming stripped 0 bases from V and 10 bases from J, with 10 bases between. The CDR3 here is CASSYSRVRSPLHF. CDR3 DNA: TGTGCCAGCAGTTACTCCAGGGTGAGGTCACCCCTCCACTTT.

The chain combines TRBV3-1 with TRBJ2-5; no clear D. Germline V gives CDR1 LGHDT, CDR2 YNNKEL (reference sequence). This CDR3 spans 17 amino acids. The V and J ends lost 0 bases and 5 bases respectively, with 19 bases between them. DNA of the CDR3: TGTGCCAGCAGCCAAGACAAGTCTGGCTGGGCGCGCGAGACCCAGTACTTC. Its protein product is CASSQDKSGWARETQYF.

The J gene is TRBJ2-1, the V gene TRBV7-2; D possibly matches TRBD1 or TRBD2 (5 bases each). This CDR3 spans 15 amino acids. The germline V and J ends were trimmed by 5 bases and 0 bases, with 11 bases remaining between them. Per germline, CDR1 SGHTA and CDR2 FQGNSA. As DNA, the CDR3 is TGTGCCAGCAGCCCGGGACGGATCTCCTACAATGAGCAGTTCTTC. It is translated as CASSPGRISYNEQFF.

This clonotype was found a few times. This chain links TRBV13 with TRBJ1-2; D remains unclear. Germline V gene sequence: CDR1 PRHDT, CDR2 FYEKMQ (reference sequence). Deletions cut 3 bases from V and 8 bases from J, with 10 bases between. The CDR3 covers 12 residues. In DNA, the CDR3 is TGTGCCAGCAGCTTCCTGAGGAGCGGCTACACCTTC. Protein: CASSFLRSGYTF. The full variable domain, in which reference TRBV13 and TRBJ1-2 provide the parts outside the CDR3, is AAGVIQSPRHLIKEKRETATLKCYPIPRHDTVYWYQQGPGQDPQFLISFYEKMQSDKGSIPDRFSAQQFSDYHSELNMSSLELGDSALYFCASSFLRSGYTFGSGTRLTVV.

The V and J genes are TRBV7-2 and TRBJ2-3; TRBD2 matches 11 bases. Germline V gene sequence: CDR1 SGHTA, CDR2 FQGNSA. This CDR3 has 18 amino acids. V was pared by 2 bases and J by 6 bases, with 13 bases of the junction left unmatched. CDR3 DNA sequence: TGTGCCAGCAGCTTAAGCCCCACTAGCGGGGGTCGCCCCGATACGCAGTATTTT. Its translation is CASSLSPTSGGRPDTQYF.

The genes are TRBV5-1 and TRBJ2-5; D is tentatively TRBD1 or TRBD2 (5 bases each). Germline CDR1 and CDR2: SGHRS and YFSETQ. Trimming removed 3 bases at V and 6 bases at J, with 12 bases between. This CDR3 comprises 13 residues. The CDR3 is CASSSASGQTQYF. For the CDR3, the DNA is TGCGCCAGCAGCTCCGCTTCGGGGCAGACCCAGTACTTC.

This clonotype has at least ten counts. The germline gene is not matched at one end of the junction; a read error may be the cause. J is TRBJ1-1 and V is TRBV5-1; unclear D gene. The CDR3 consists of 14 residues. CDR1 is SGHRS, CDR2 YFSETQ, per germline. The CDR3 region has the DNA TGTGCCAGCAGCTTAGATCCAGGGAACACTGAAGCTTTCTTT. Protein sequence: CASSLDPGNTEAFF.

This chain's CDR3 is CASSYGRQQYF. The CDR3 nucleotides are TGTGCCAGCAGTTACGGCAGGCAGCAGTACTTC. V is TRBV6-2 or TRBV6-3 and J is TRBJ2-7; no reliable D call. Germline V gene data show CDR1 as MNHEY and CDR2 as SVGEGT. The ends were cut back, 2 bases at V and 8 bases at J, with 7 bases in the middle. The CDR3 totals 11 residues.

The chain uses TRBV5-6 and TRBJ1-2; D uncertain. Trimming pared 8 bases from V and 8 bases from J, leaving 13 bases between. The CDR3 sequence is 11 residues long. CDR1 SGHDT and CDR2 YYEEEE come from the germline V gene. The DNA for the CDR3 is TGTGCCAGGACCCGGCAAGAAGGCTACACCTTC. Translating it yields CARTRQEGYTF.

This clonotype was picked up a small number of times. V usage is TRBV7-2 and J usage is TRBJ2-3; 7 nucleotides line up with TRBD1. The V gene end was trimmed by 7 bases and the J gene end by 1 base; junction bases not matched to a gene: 8. From germline, CDR1 is SGHTA and CDR2 FQGNSA. The length of the CDR3 is 15 residues. The CDR3 region is CASTLGGAGTDTQYF. In DNA form, the CDR3 reads TGTGCCAGCACCCTAGGGGGCGCGGGCACAGATACGCAGTATTTT.

V is TRBV7-4 and J is TRBJ1-5; D possibly corresponds to TRBD1 (6 bases). The V end was cut by 7 bases, the J end by 0 bases, with 31 bases between. This CDR3 has 21 residues. CDR1 and CDR2 from the germline V gene are SGHVT and SQSDAQ. The DNA of the CDR3 is TGTGCCAGCATCTCACAAGCTACCCATGGGGGGGGCCCACATAGCAATCAGCCCCAGCATTTT. Residues: CASISQATHGGGPHSNQPQHF.

This clonotype was seen a few times. The chain joins TRBV12-3 or TRBV12-4 to TRBJ1-2, with D uncertain. This CDR3 has 15 residues. Trimming removed 4 bases at V and 0 bases at J, with 12 bases between. The CDR3 DNA sequence: TGTGCCAGCAGTTATAGGCACAGAGCTAACTATGGCTACACCTTC. This translates into CASSYRHRANYGYTF.

On this clonotype itself: A much larger clonotype is one base distant, so this may be a read error. J is TRBJ2-1 and V is TRBV4-1; D is unresolved. Germline V gene data show CDR1 as MGHRA and CDR2 as YSYEKL. The CDR3 sequence is 14 residues long. The ends were cut back, 4 bases at V and 3 bases at J, with 10 bases in the middle. CDR3 bases: TGCGCCAGCAGCCGAGCGAGAGTCTACAATGAGCAGTTCTTC. It codes for CASSRARVYNEQFF.

A word on this clonotype: At one end the junction does not follow the germline gene, possibly because of a read error. V gene TRBV4-1 combines with J gene TRBJ1-1; tentatively, D is TRBD1 (5 bases). CDR1 is MGHRA, CDR2 YSYEKL, per germline. CDR3 length: 16 residues. Here the CDR3 DNA reads TGCGCCGGCAGCCAATGGCCCGGCTCGGGGGGGTTTGAAGCTTTCTTT. Amino acid sequence: CAGSQWPGSGGFEAFF.

The chain has TRBV20-1 and TRBJ2-7; 11 bases agree with TRBD2. Near its end, the DNA agrees better with TRBJ2-5, so the J call may be wrong. The CDR3 is 14 amino acids. Germline V gene lookup returns CDR1 DFQATT and CDR2 SNEGSKA (reference sequence). Here the CDR3 DNA reads TGCAGTGCTATTAGCGGGGGGGGCCAAGAGACCCAGTACTTC. Translating gives CSAISGGGQETQYF.

Worth noting for this clonotype: This may arise from a read error, as a much more abundant clone is one base away. The rearrangement joins TRBV7-8 to TRBJ2-3; D is possibly TRBD1 or TRBD2 (5 bases each). The CDR3 consists of 14 residues. Per germline, CDR1 SGHVS and CDR2 FQNEAQ. The DNA for the CDR3 is TGTGCCAGCAGCGTAGCGCTTGACAGATGTACGCAGTATTTT. It specifies CASSVALDRCTQYF.

The rearrangement joins TRBV11-2 to TRBJ1-5; 7 nucleotides match TRBD1. CDR1 SGHAT and CDR2 FQNNGV come from the germline V gene. There are 14 residues in the CDR3. The ends lost 1 base at V and 15 bases at J; junction bases unmatched: 12. The CDR3 protein is CASSLGRDSSLLHF. The CDR3 region has the DNA TGTGCCAGCAGCTTAGGTCGGGACAGCTCCCTTTTGCATTTT. The full variable domain, rest sourced from reference TRBV11-2 and TRBJ1-5, is EAGVAQSPRYKIIEKRQSVAFWCNPISGHATLYWYQQILGQGPKLLIQFQNNGVVDDSQLPKDRFSAERLKGVDSTLKIQPAKLEDSAVYLCASSLGRDSSLLHFGDGTRLSIL.

This clonotype has a handful of counts. The rearrangement links TRBV29-1 to TRBJ2-1; TRBD2 aligns across 14 bases. The V gene end was trimmed by 6 bases and the J gene end by 1 base; junction bases not matched to a gene: 2. The germline gives CDR1 SQVTM, CDR2 ANQGSEA. CDR3 size: 15 residues. The CDR3 coding sequence is TGCAGCGTGGGGACTAGCGGGGGTTCCTACAATGAGCAGTTCTTC. Amino acids: CSVGTSGGSYNEQFF.

The chain combines TRBV11-2 with TRBJ1-2, with TRBD1 matching over 9 bases. There are 14 residues in the CDR3. V shed 3 bases, J shed 6 bases, and the junction held 5 bases outside the gene matches. Germline values: CDR1 SGHAT, CDR2 FQNNGV. Here the CDR3 DNA reads TGTGCCAGCAGCTTGGGGACAGGGATGGATGGCTACACCTTC. It encodes CASSLGTGMDGYTF.

This clonotype showed up many times. V usage is TRBV27 and J usage is TRBJ2-1; D unresolved. This CDR3 has 15 residues. V lost 6 bases and J 7 bases, leaving 19 bases between the germline ends. Germline V gives CDR1 MNHEY, CDR2 SMNVEV (reference sequence). In DNA, the CDR3 is TGTGCCAGCAGCCCCGGTGGTAGTCTTGTAAATGAGCAGTTCTTC. Amino acid sequence: CASSPGGSLVNEQFF.

CDR3 nucleotide sequence: TGCAGCATGGACGGGGGACTATCCGGGGAGCAGTACTTC. Amino acids: CSMDGGLSGEQYF. The rearrangement joins TRBV29-1 to TRBJ2-7, with 7 bases matching TRBD2. With V trimmed by 8 bases and J by 7 bases, 14 bases remained unmatched. Per the germline V gene, CDR1 is SQVTM and CDR2 is ANQGSEA. CDR3 length equals 13 residues.